This entry lists 3 T cell receptor beta chains sequenced from one sample in a study of siplizumab effects on memory and regulatory T cells (dated 2019 in TCRdb). The library came from the immunoSEQ multiplex PCR assay. The immuneACCESS repertoire file appears here via TCRdb, limited to in-frame rearrangements. These files lack a portion of the clones; in checked studies, under half of the deficit traces to unresolved V genes, and the cause of the others is not known. The sample records 90,000 to 110,000 clones, around 90% of which are singletons. The ten largest clones take up 0.65% to 0.9% of the sample. The sequenced sample consisted of Tregs sorted from blood. The receptors originated from a human donor in good health.

This clone was seen a single time. The chain couples TRBV2 to TRBJ2-7; D call uncertain. Germline lookup yields CDR1 SNHLY and CDR2 FYNNEI. Deletions cut 5 bases from V and 0 bases from J, with 5 bases between. The CDR3 spans 12 residues. The CDR3 sequence is CASSRTSYEQYF. For the CDR3, the DNA is TGTGCCAGCAGTCGGACCTCCTACGAGCAGTACTTC.

The chain joins TRBV5-1 to TRBJ2-5, with D unresolved. CDR3 length: 13 amino acids. From germline, CDR1 is SGHRS and CDR2 YFSETQ. Trimming left V 0 bases short and J 4 bases short, with 7 bases between. CDR3 DNA: TGCGCCAGCAGCTTGGTCTTCGGAGAGACCCAGTACTTC. This translates into CASSLVFGETQYF.

The chain couples TRBV20-1 to TRBJ1-2; unclear D gene. CDR1 is DFQATT, CDR2 SNEGSKA, per germline (reference sequence). This CDR3 comprises 11 residues. V lost 2 bases and J 3 bases, leaving 4 bases between the germline ends. The CDR3 reads CSARRDYGYTF. The CDR3 coding sequence is TGCAGTGCTAGAAGGGACTATGGCTACACCTTC.